Presented here are 18 T cell receptor beta chains from one specimen sequenced in a study of blood T cell repertoires in COVID-19. Using immunoSEQ multiplex PCR, the repertoire was profiled, and TCRdb retains in-frame clones only, with some absent. The table has 250,000 or so clones, 88% seen once. The sequenced sample consisted of peripheral blood. The receptor set was obtained from a woman aged 25 to 39 with acute or convalescent COVID-19.

This clone has only one observation. The rearrangement joins TRBV9 to TRBJ2-3; 12 bases are a match to TRBD1. V dropped 4 bases and J dropped 4; count of bases not matched to a gene: 19. This CDR3 has 20 amino acids. From germline, CDR1 is SGDLS and CDR2 YYNGEE. The CDR3 coding sequence is TGTGCCAGCAGCCAGAGGGGGGCAGCGACCGGGACAGGGGGCGCAGATACGCAGTATTTT. It yields the protein CASSQRGAATGTGGADTQYF.

The sample holds one count of this clone. The CDR3 region is CASSLTRGGLAGAEQYF. DNA for the CDR3: TGTGCCAGTAGTCTAACCAGGGGAGGACTAGCGGGAGCTGAGCAGTACTTC. The gene calls are TRBV19 and TRBJ2-7; TRBD2 matches 13 bases. From germline, CDR1 is LNHDA and CDR2 SQIVND (reference sequence). V was pared by 5 bases and J by 7 bases, with 14 bases of the junction left unmatched. The CDR3 sequence is 17 residues long.

The rearrangement uses TRBV27 and TRBJ2-7; TRBD2 aligns across 10 bases. V dropped 4 bases and J dropped 2; count of bases not matched to a gene: 5. The germline V gene has CDR1 MNHEY and CDR2 SMNVEV (reference sequence). This CDR3 contains 15 residues. Written as DNA, the CDR3 is TGTGCCAGCAGTTCGCGAGCGGGAGGGACCTACGAGCAGTACTTC. The encoded protein is CASSSRAGGTYEQYF.

The chain recombines TRBV11-3 with TRBJ1-2; 11 bases are a match to TRBD1. CDR1 is SGHNT, CDR2 YENEEA, per germline. CDR3 length equals 15 residues. J lost 4 bases, V lost 5 bases, and 6 bases had no gene match. Written as DNA, the CDR3 is TGTGCCAGCAGCACCGTGGGACAGGGGGTCTATGGCTACACCTTC. Translation gives CASSTVGQGVYGYTF.

This clone has more than one count but fewer than ten. This chain uses TRBV11-3 with TRBJ2-3; the D gene is possibly TRBD2 (5 bases). Germline V lookup: CDR1 SGHNT, CDR2 YENEEA. CDR3 length: 12 residues. V lost 7 bases and J 6 bases, leaving 11 bases between the germline ends. The CDR3 sequence is CASTGRGDTQYF. The CDR3 nucleotides read TGTGCCAGCACCGGCCGAGGGGATACGCAGTATTTT.

The chain recombines TRBV19 with TRBJ2-7; 9 bases align to TRBD2. Germline V gene data show CDR1 as LNHDA and CDR2 as SQIVND (reference sequence). The CDR3 totals 18 residues. The V and J ends lost 4 bases and 1 base, in that order; junction bases with no gene match: 14. The CDR3 DNA follows: TGTGCCAGTAGTAAGTCTAGCGGGACCTTAGGCGGGTCCTACGAGCAGTACTTC. Translation gives CASSKSSGTLGGSYEQYF.

The chain links TRBV11-2 to TRBJ2-1, with TRBD1 matching over 9 bases. From germline, CDR1 is SGHAT and CDR2 FQNNGV. Germline trimming cut 2 bases from V and 6 bases from J; bases unmatched to any gene: 8. CDR3 length: 16 amino acids. The CDR3 loop reads CASSLRWGTGINEQFF. CDR3 DNA sequence: TGTGCCAGCAGCTTACGCTGGGGGACAGGGATCAATGAGCAGTTCTTC.

This chain links TRBV27 with TRBJ2-3; 9 nucleotides match TRBD1. The trim removed 6 bases at V and 1 base at J, leaving 5 bases unmatched. This CDR3 has 15 amino acids. From germline, CDR1 is MNHEY and CDR2 SMNVEV (reference sequence). The CDR3, as DNA: TGTGCCAGCAGGCGCCGGACAGGGGGCACAGATACGCAGTATTTT. This translates into CASRRRTGGTDTQYF.

V gene TRBV4-3 combines with J gene TRBJ1-6, with D possibly being TRBD1 (5 bases). The CDR3 runs 15 residues. Trimming took off 1 base at V and 7 bases at J, with 11 bases between the two ends. Germline loops: CDR1 LGHNA, CDR2 YSLEER. The DNA of the CDR3 is TGCGCCAGCAGCCAAGTACGACAGAGAAATTCACCCCTCCACTTT. Translated, it gives CASSQVRQRNSPLHF.

This clone has more than one count but fewer than ten. V is TRBV4-2 and J is TRBJ1-1; no clear D. V shed 0 bases and J shed 2 bases, with 10 bases lying between them. The CDR3 totals 15 residues. CDR1 and CDR2 (germline): LGHNA, YNFKEQ. Here the CDR3 DNA reads TGTGCCAGCAGCCAAGAGTTTTCCGTAAACACTGAAGCTTTCTTT. Its translation: CASSQEFSVNTEAFF.

The sample holds one count of this clone. The chain couples TRBV5-1 to TRBJ1-2; 8 positions agree with TRBD1. Germline V gene sequence: CDR1 SGHRS, CDR2 YFSETQ. The CDR3 is made up of 15 amino acids. J lost 6 bases, V lost 1 base, and 8 bases had no gene match. For the CDR3, the DNA is TGCGCCAGCAGCTTGTATGTACAGGGGGGAGATGGCTACACCTTC. Residues: CASSLYVQGGDGYTF.

This chain connects TRBV5-1 to TRBJ2-3, with TRBD2 identical over 12 bases. There are 16 residues in the CDR3. Germline CDR1 and CDR2: SGHRS and YFSETQ. J lost 4 bases, V lost 4 bases, and 7 bases had no gene match. For the CDR3, the DNA is TGCGCCAGCAGCAAGGGACTAGCGGGCACCTCAGATACGCAGTATTTT. This encodes CASSKGLAGTSDTQYF.

This clone was recorded once. The rearrangement joins TRBV11-2 to TRBJ2-3; 7 bases fit TRBD2. The CDR3 is 16 residues long. Germline V lookup: CDR1 SGHAT, CDR2 FQNNGV. The junction had 9 bases not matched to a gene; V was cut back by 1 base and J by 5 bases. CDR3 amino acids: CASSLGATSFLDTQYF. CDR3 nucleotides: TGTGCCAGCAGCTTAGGGGCGACTAGCTTTTTAGATACGCAGTATTTT.

The rearrangement joins TRBV11-3 to TRBJ1-1; no clear D. With 6 bases removed from V and 4 bases from J, the gap between germline ends came to 15 bases. The length of the CDR3 is 14 residues. Germline V lookup: CDR1 SGHNT, CDR2 YENEEA. The CDR3 DNA follows: TGTGCCAGCAGGCCCGACGTCGAGGCCACTGAAGCTTTCTTT. Translation gives CASRPDVEATEAFF. Complete variable domain (other parts from reference TRBV11-3 and TRBJ1-1): EAGVVQSPRYKIIEKKQPVAFWCNPISGHNTLYWYLQNLGQGPELLIRYENEEAVDDSQLPKDRFSAERLKGVDSTLKIQPAELGDSAVYLCASRPDVEATEAFFGQGTRLTVV.

The chain recombines TRBV7-9 with TRBJ2-7; 12 bases align to TRBD2. Germline CDR1 and CDR2: SEHNR and FQNEAQ (reference sequence). The CDR3 length is 15 residues. The ends lost 4 bases at V and 5 bases at J; junction bases unmatched: 6. The CDR3 DNA reads as TGTGCCAGCAGCTCGAGACTAGCGGGAGCCCACGAGCAGTACTTC. Its translation: CASSSRLAGAHEQYF. The whole variable domain, remainder taken from reference TRBV7-9 and TRBJ2-7, is DTGVSQNPRHKITKRGQNVTFRCDPISEHNRLYWYRQTLGQGPEFLTYFQNEAQLEKSRLLSDRFSAERPKGSFSTLEIQRTEQGDSAMYLCASSSRLAGAHEQYFGPGTRLTVT.

J is TRBJ1-2 and V is TRBV6-2 or TRBV6-3, with D uncertain. CDR3 size: 13 residues. Germline V gene sequence: CDR1 MNHEY, CDR2 SVGEGT. V lost 2 bases and J lost 0, with 4 bases in between. The CDR3 loop reads CASSYTTNYGYTF. The CDR3 nucleotides are TGTGCCAGCAGTTACACTACTAACTATGGCTACACCTTC.

The V call is TRBV24-1, the J call TRBJ2-3; 7 nucleotides match TRBD1. The ends lost 10 bases at V and 2 bases at J; junction bases unmatched: 2. This CDR3 has 12 residues. Germline-derived CDR1 and CDR2 are KGHDR and SFDVKD. CDR3 residues: CATGQITDTQYF. CDR3 in DNA: TGTGCCACGGGACAGATCACAGATACGCAGTATTTT.

The chain is built from TRBV7-2 and TRBJ1-1, with 10 bases identical to TRBD1. V shed 4 bases and J 11 bases; nucleotides not matched to a gene: 16. The germline CDR1 and CDR2 sequences are SGHTA and FQGNSA. The CDR3 spans 16 residues. The CDR3 DNA reads TGTGCCAGCAGCTCAACTCCGGGACAGGGGAGGCCTAAGGCTTTCTTT. This encodes CASSSTPGQGRPKAFF. Full variable domain (remainder filled in from reference TRBV7-2 and TRBJ1-1): GAGVSQSPSNKVTEKGKDVELRCDPISGHTALYWYRQSLGQGLEFLIYFQGNSAPDKSGLPSDRFSAERTGGSVSTLTIQRTQQEDSAVYLCASSSTPGQGRPKAFFGQGTRLTVV.